This is a list of T cell receptor beta chains from one sample in a study of T-cell memory formation after mild COVID-19. A single record per CDR3 protein comes from TCRdb applying MiXCR to the 5' RACE reads. This sample carries fewer than 250,000 distinct CDR3 sequences, about 11% of them seen once, and the ten largest clones take under 3.5%. The specimen sequenced was PBMCs or a T cell subset sorted from them (not recorded which). These receptors originate from a man aged 18 to 35 who had mild COVID-19 (a few samples of this study predate the infection). Cell type and time point are not known. The CDR3 runs from the conserved cysteine through the conserved F or W. A D gene is named only where the DNA matches it firmly. A row's size may be missing; if present it is once, few, many or a size class.

>TRBJ2-7|TRBD1|NA|TRBV5-1
TGCGCCAGCAGCATGACAGGGTCCCCCCACGAGCAGTACTTC
CASSMTGSPHEQYF
>TRBJ1-6|NA|NA|TRBV5-5
TGTGCCAGCAGCTTGATGGATAATTCACCCCTCCACTTT
CASSLMDNSPLHF
>TRBJ1-1|NA|few|TRBV5-1
TGCGCCAGCAGCACCGACGGCGGGCGAGCTGAAGCTTTCTTT
CASSTDGGRAEAFF
>TRBJ2-5|NA|few|TRBV7-2
TGTGCCAGCAGCTTTGGTGGGGCGCGAGGGCAAGAGACCCAGTACTTC
CASSFGGARGQETQYF
>TRBJ2-1|TRBD1|few|TRBV7-9
TGTGCCAGCTGCTCCACCGATACAGGGGGCCAAAGTGAGCAGTTCTTC
CASCSTDTGGQSEQFF
>TRBJ1-3|NA|few|TRBV27
TGTGCCAGCAGTTTGGAAGGACGTGGAAACACCATATATTTT
CASSLEGRGNTIYF
>TRBJ1-1|NA|NA|TRBV29-1
TGCAGCGTTTACGTGAACACTGAAGCTTTCTTT
CSVYVNTEAFF
>TRBJ2-5|TRBD1|NA|TRBV11-2
TGTGCCAGCAGCTCGACAGGGGCAGAGACCCAGTACTTC
CASSSTGAETQYF
>TRBJ1-4|NA|NA|TRBV7-2
TGTGCCAGCAGTCCGGGCGGGGGCCAAAATGAAAAACTGTTTTTT
CASSPGGGQNEKLFF
>TRBJ1-2|NA|NA|TRBV7-9
TGTGCCAGCAGCTGGTCGGGGGTGTATGGCTACACCTTC
CASSWSGVYGYTF
>TRBJ2-6|NA|NA|TRBV9
TGTGCCAGCAGCGTAGAAATGGGGCTGAGCTCTGGGGCCAACGTCCTGACTTTC
CASSVEMGLSSGANVLTF
>TRBJ1-6|NA|many|TRBV5-1
TGCGCCAGCAGTTTCAGGGACGTCGATTCACCCCTCCACTTT
CASSFRDVDSPLHF
>TRBJ1-6|NA|NA|TRBV25-1
TGTGCCAGCAGTGGTCAGGGGTATAATTCACCCCTCCACTTT
CASSGQGYNSPLHF
>TRBJ1-5|NA|many|TRBV4-1
TGCGCCAGCAGCCGGGGATGGGACGTTAATCAGCCCCAGCATTTT
CASSRGWDVNQPQHF
>TRBJ1-4|NA|NA|TRBV5-1
TGCGCCAGCAGCTTGAGGGGCGGAGGGAGTGAAAAACTGTTTTTT
CASSLRGGGSEKLFF
>TRBJ1-1|NA|few|TRBV6-2/TRBV6-3
TGTGCCAGCAGTTACGGCAGAAACCTGAACACTGAAGCTTTCTTT
CASSYGRNLNTEAFF
>TRBJ2-2|TRBD2|many|TRBV12-3/TRBV12-4
TGTGCCAGCAGCCAGCGGGGGAACACCGGGGAGCTGTTTTTT
CASSQRGNTGELFF
>TRBJ2-1|TRBD2|many|TRBV19
TGTGCCAGTAGTACATCGGGGGGGCAACAGTTCTTC
CASSTSGGQQFF